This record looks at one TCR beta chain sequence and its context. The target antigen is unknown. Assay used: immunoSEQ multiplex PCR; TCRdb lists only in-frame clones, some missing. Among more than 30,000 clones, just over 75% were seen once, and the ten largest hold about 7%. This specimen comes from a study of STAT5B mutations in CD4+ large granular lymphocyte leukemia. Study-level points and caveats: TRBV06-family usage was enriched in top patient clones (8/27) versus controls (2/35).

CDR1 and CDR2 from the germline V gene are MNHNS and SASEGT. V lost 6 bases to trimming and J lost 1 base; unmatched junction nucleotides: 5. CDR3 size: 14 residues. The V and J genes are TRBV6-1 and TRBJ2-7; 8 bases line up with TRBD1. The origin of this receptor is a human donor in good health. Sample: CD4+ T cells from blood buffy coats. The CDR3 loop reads CASRAGQASYEQYF. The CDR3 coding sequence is TGTGCCAGCAGGGCGGGACAGGCGTCCTACGAGCAGTACTTC.